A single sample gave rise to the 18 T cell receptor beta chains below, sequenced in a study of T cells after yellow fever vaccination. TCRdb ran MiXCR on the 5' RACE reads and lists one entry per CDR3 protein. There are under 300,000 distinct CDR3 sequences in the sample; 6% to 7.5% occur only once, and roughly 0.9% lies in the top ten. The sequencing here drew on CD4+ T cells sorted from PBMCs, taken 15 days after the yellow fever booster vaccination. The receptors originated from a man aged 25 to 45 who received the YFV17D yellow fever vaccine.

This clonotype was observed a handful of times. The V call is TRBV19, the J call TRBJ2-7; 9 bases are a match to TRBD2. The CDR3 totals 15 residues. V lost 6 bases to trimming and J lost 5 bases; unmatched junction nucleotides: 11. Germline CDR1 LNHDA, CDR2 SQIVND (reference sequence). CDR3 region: CASSPSGTSSNEQYF. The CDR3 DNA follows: TGTGCCAGTAGCCCTAGCGGGACGAGTTCGAACGAGCAGTACTTC. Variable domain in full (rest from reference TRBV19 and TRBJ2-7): DGGITQSPKYLFRKEGQNVTLSCEQNLNHDAMYWYRQDPGQGLRLIYYSQIVNDFQKGDIAEGYSVSREKKESFPLTVTSAQKNPTAFYLCASSPSGTSSNEQYFGPGTRLTVT.

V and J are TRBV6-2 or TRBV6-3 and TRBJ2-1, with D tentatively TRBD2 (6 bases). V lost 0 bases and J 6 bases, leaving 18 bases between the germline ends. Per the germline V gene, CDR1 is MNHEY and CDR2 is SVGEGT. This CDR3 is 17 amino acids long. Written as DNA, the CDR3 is TGTGCCAGCAGTTACTCGTATGGGAGGCCCAAGGTCAATGAGCAGTTCTTC. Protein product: CASSYSYGRPKVNEQFF.

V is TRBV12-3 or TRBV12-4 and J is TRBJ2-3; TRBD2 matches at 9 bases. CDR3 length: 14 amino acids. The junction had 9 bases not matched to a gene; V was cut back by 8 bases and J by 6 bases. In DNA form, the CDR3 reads TGTGCCAGCTATCGCGGGAGGGCCGGGGATACGCAGTATTTT. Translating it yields CASYRGRAGDTQYF.

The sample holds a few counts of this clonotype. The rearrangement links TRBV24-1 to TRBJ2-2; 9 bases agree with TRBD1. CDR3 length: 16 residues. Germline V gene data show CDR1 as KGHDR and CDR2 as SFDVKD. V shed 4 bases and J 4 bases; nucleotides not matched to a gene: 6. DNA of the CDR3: TGTGCCACCAGTGACTCCGGGACAGGGTCCACCGGGGAGCTGTTTTTT. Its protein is CATSDSGTGSTGELFF.

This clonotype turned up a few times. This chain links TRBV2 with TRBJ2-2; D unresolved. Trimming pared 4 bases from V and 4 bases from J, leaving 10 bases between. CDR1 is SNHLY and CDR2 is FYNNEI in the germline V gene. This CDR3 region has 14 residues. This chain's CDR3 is CASSGLRSTGELFF. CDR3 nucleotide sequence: TGTGCCAGCAGTGGATTAAGGAGCACCGGGGAGCTGTTTTTT.

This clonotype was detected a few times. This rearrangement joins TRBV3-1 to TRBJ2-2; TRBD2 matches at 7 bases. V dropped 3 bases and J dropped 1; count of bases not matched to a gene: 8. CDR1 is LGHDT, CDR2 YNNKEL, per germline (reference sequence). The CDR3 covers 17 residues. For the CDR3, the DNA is TGTGCCAGCAGCCAGCGGGGGAGAGTTCGGAACACCGGGGAGCTGTTTTTT. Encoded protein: CASSQRGRVRNTGELFF.

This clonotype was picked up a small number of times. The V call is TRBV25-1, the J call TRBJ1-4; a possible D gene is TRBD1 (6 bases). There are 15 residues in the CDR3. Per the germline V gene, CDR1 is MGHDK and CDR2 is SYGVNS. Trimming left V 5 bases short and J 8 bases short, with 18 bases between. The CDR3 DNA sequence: TGTGCCAGCAGTCCCATGGCCAGGGGCGGCGAAAAACTGTTTTTT. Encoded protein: CASSPMARGGEKLFF.

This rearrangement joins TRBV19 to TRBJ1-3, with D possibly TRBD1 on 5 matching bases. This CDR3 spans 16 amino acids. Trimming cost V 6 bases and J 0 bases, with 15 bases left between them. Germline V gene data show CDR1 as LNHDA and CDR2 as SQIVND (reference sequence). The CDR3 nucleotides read TGTGCCAGTAGCCTACGGGGACCGAGCTCTGGAAACACCATATATTTT. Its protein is CASSLRGPSSGNTIYF.

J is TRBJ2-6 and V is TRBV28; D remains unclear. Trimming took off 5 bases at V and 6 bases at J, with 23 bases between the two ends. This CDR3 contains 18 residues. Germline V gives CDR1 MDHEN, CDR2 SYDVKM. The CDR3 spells CASSHMKITLGLANVLTF. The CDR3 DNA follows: TGTGCCAGCAGTCATATGAAGATTACTCTGGGATTGGCCAACGTCCTGACTTTC.

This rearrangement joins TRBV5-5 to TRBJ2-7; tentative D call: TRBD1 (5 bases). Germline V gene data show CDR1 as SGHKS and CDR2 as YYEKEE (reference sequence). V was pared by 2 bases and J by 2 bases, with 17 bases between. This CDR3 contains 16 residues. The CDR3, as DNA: TGTGCCAGCAGCTTCTCCCAGGGTAGAGGAGCCTACGAGCAGTACTTC. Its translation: CASSFSQGRGAYEQYF.

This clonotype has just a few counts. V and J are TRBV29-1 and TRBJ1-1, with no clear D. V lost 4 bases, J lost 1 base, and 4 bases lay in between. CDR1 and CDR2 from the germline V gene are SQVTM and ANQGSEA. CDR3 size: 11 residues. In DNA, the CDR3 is TGCAGCGTTGCCCGGAACACTGAAGCTTTCTTT. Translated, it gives CSVARNTEAFF.

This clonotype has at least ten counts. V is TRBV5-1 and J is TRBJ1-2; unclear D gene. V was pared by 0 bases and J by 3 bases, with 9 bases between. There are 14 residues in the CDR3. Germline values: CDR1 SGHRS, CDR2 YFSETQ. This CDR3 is CASSLDRGDYGYTF. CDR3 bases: TGCGCCAGCAGCTTGGATCGGGGTGACTATGGCTACACCTTC.

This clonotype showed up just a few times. The CDR3 spells CASSHKPAGEGEQYF. Here the CDR3 DNA reads TGTGCCAGCAGCCATAAACCAGCGGGAGAGGGAGAGCAGTACTTC. The chain recombines TRBV7-8 with TRBJ2-7, with TRBD2 matching over 8 bases. Germline V CDR1 and CDR2: SGHVS, FQNEAQ. Trimming cost V 5 bases and J 7 bases; bases outside gene matches: 13. This CDR3 contains 15 residues.

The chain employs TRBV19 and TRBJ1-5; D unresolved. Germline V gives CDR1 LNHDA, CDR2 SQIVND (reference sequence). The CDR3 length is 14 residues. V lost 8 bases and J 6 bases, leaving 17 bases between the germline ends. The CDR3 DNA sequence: TGTGCCAGTGATCCACATTTAATAGTTCAGCCCCAGCATTTT. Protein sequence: CASDPHLIVQPQHF. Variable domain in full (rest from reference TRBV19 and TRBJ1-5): DGGITQSPKYLFRKEGQNVTLSCEQNLNHDAMYWYRQDPGQGLRLIYYSQIVNDFQKGDIAEGYSVSREKKESFPLTVTSAQKNPTAFYLCASDPHLIVQPQHFGDGTRLSIL.

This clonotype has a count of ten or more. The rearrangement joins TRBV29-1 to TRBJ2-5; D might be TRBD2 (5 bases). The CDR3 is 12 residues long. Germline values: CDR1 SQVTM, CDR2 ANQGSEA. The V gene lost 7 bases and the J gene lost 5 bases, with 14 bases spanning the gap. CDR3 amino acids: CSATPGWETQYF. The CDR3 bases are TGCAGCGCCACGCCGGGGTGGGAGACCCAGTACTTC.

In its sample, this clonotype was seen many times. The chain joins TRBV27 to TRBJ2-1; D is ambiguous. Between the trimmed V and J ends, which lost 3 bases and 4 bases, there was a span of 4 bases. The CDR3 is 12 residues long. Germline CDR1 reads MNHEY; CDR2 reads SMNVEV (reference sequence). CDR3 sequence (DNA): TGTGCCAGCAGTTTTAGGTACAATGAGCAGTTCTTC. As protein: CASSFRYNEQFF.

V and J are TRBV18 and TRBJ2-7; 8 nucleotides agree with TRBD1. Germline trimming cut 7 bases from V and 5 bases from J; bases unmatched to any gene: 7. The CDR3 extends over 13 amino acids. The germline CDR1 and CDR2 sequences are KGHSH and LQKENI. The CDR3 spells CASYGGTGNEQYF. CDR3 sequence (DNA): TGTGCCAGCTACGGTGGGACAGGAAACGAGCAGTACTTC.

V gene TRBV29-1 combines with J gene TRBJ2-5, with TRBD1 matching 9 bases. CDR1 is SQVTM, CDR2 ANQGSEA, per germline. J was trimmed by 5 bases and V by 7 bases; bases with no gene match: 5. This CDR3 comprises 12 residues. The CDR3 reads CSAGQGIETQYF. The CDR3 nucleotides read TGCAGCGCCGGACAGGGGATTGAGACCCAGTACTTC.